The T cell receptor beta chain described here comes from a study of T cells after yellow fever vaccination. A single record per CDR3 protein comes from TCRdb applying MiXCR to the 5' RACE reads. The data contain under 500,000 distinct CDR3 sequences, approximately 18% of them singletons. The TCR originated in a man aged 18 to 30 who received the YFV17D yellow fever vaccine. The sample was PBMCs, taken before the yellow fever booster vaccination.

In DNA form, the CDR3 reads TGTGCCAGCTCACCAAGTCCCCTGAGCTCCTACAATGAGCAGTTCTTC. Translating gives CASSPSPLSSYNEQFF. The chain uses TRBV18 and TRBJ2-1; D gene ambiguous. Germline V gene sequence: CDR1 KGHSH, CDR2 LQKENI. The CDR3 sequence is 16 residues long. Trimming left V 2 bases short and J 0 bases short, with 11 bases between.